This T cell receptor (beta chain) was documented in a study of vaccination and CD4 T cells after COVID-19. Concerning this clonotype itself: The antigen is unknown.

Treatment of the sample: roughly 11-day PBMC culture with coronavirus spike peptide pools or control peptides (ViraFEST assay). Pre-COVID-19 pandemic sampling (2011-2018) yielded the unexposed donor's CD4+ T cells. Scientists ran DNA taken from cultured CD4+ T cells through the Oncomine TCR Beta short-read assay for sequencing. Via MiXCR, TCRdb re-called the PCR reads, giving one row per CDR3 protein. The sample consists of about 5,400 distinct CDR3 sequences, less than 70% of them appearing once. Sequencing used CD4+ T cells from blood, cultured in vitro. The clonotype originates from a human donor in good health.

The CDR3, as DNA: TGTGCCAGCAGGACTATCGAGGGGGCAGCTGAAGCTTTCTTT. It specifies CASRTIEGAAEAFF. The V call is TRBV27, the J call TRBJ1-1, with 7 bases fitting TRBD1. The CDR3 runs 14 residues. The germline V gene encodes CDR1 MNHEY and CDR2 SMNVEV (reference sequence). The V gene end was trimmed by 6 bases and the J gene end by 6 bases; junction bases not matched to a gene: 10.